These 10 T cell receptor beta chains were all obtained from the same sample, sequenced in a study of blood T cell repertoires in COVID-19. Using immunoSEQ multiplex PCR, the repertoire was profiled, and TCRdb retains in-frame clones only, with some absent. The data contain 150,000 to 200,000 clones, 84% of them singletons. Specimen: PBMCs or T cells enriched from blood (not recorded which). These receptors were collected from a woman between 50 and 59 years old who had recovered from COVID-19.

J is TRBJ1-4 and V is TRBV18, with a possible D match to TRBD1 (6 bases). V was shortened by 2 bases and J by 15 bases, with 22 bases between the two germline ends. This CDR3 region has 15 residues. Per the germline V gene, CDR1 is KGHSH and CDR2 is LQKENI. CDR3 loop: CASSPVEALTGTMFF. The CDR3 DNA follows: TGTGCCAGCTCACCAGTCGAAGCACTGACAGGCACCATGTTTTTT.

The chain uses TRBV6-5 and TRBJ2-3, with 8 bases matching TRBD1. Germline V gene lookup returns CDR1 MNHEY and CDR2 SVGAGI. The CDR3 sequence is 14 residues long. The V and J ends lost 6 bases and 5 bases, in that order; junction bases with no gene match: 7. This CDR3 reads CASSLNRGRDTQYF. Written as DNA, the CDR3 is TGTGCCAGCAGCCTCAACAGGGGGAGAGATACGCAGTATTTT.

The chain combines TRBV6-2 or TRBV6-3 with TRBJ2-2; weak D call: TRBD2 (6 bases). Germline assignment: CDR1 MNHEY and CDR2 SVGEGT. The length of the CDR3 is 15 residues. Trimming shortened V by 6 bases and J by 2 bases, and 13 bases separated the two germline ends. The CDR3 nucleotides are TGTGCCAGCAGCCGGGCAGGGACTAACACCGGGGAGCTGTTTTTT. It yields the protein CASSRAGTNTGELFF.

The rearrangement joins TRBV28 to TRBJ2-2; a possible D gene is TRBD2 (6 bases). V was trimmed by 6 bases and J by 1 base, leaving 9 bases between them. Germline assignment: CDR1 MDHEN and CDR2 SYDVKM. CDR3 length: 14 residues. CDR3 in DNA: TGTGCCAGCAGGACTAGTCGGAACACCGGGGAGCTGTTTTTT. It codes for CASRTSRNTGELFF.

The chain couples TRBV19 to TRBJ2-7, with 9 positions matching TRBD1. CDR1 and CDR2 from the germline V gene are LNHDA and SQIVND (reference sequence). The CDR3 has 15 amino acids. J lost 2 bases, V lost 5 bases, and 7 bases had no gene match. CDR3 sequence (DNA): TGTGCCAGTAGTTCCGGGACAGGGCCCACCTACGAGCAGTACTTC. This gives the protein CASSSGTGPTYEQYF.

This rearrangement joins TRBV6-6 to TRBJ1-2, with 7 bases that match TRBD1. The CDR3 totals 17 residues. With V trimmed by 5 bases and J by 8 bases, 20 bases remained unmatched. Germline CDR1 reads MNHNY; CDR2 reads SVGAGI (reference sequence). This CDR3 is CASSPNRGGNLPGGYTF. The CDR3 DNA is TGTGCCAGCAGTCCCAACAGGGGCGGGAATCTACCTGGGGGCTACACCTTC.

This chain links TRBV6-5 with TRBJ1-6, with D possibly matching TRBD1 (5 bases). V was clipped by 6 bases and J by 9 bases, with 12 bases between them. The CDR3 is 13 residues long. From germline, CDR1 is MNHEY and CDR2 SVGAGI. CDR3 residues: CASSPEGLSPLHF. The CDR3, as DNA: TGTGCCAGCAGCCCCGAGGGACTTTCACCCCTCCACTTT.

The V call is TRBV4-2, the J call TRBJ2-1; TRBD2 matches at 12 bases. The germline V gene encodes CDR1 LGHNA and CDR2 YNFKEQ. Trimming at V came to 0 bases and at J to 9 bases, leaving 6 bases not matched to a gene. This CDR3 has 16 residues. Written as DNA, the CDR3 is TGTGCCAGCAGCCAAGAGGGACTAGCGGGTTTCGGTGAGCAGTTCTTC. This sequence encodes CASSQEGLAGFGEQFF.

V and J are TRBV6-5 and TRBJ1-1, with 7 bases identical to TRBD1. This CDR3 is built from 14 residues. Germline V gene data show CDR1 as MNHEY and CDR2 as SVGAGI. Trimming removed 6 bases from V and 1 base from J; junction bases left unmatched: 5. The CDR3 DNA is TGTGCCAGCAGCCTGGGACAGAAGAACACTGAAGCTTTCTTT. Translating it yields CASSLGQKNTEAFF.

The sample holds a few counts of this clone. The chain couples TRBV28 to TRBJ1-1, with 10 bases identical to TRBD1. V was pared by 6 bases and J by 4 bases, with 8 bases of the junction left unmatched. The CDR3 covers 15 residues. From germline, CDR1 is MDHEN and CDR2 SYDVKM. DNA for the CDR3: TGTGCCAGCAGCCCATGGACAGGGGGTGTCACTGAAGCTTTCTTT. It codes for CASSPWTGGVTEAFF.